The 10 T cell receptor beta chains below come from one sample, sequenced in a study of human versus mouse CDR3 diversity and MHC coevolution. Only in-frame clones appear in the TCRdb table, and some are missing; sequencing was by immunoSEQ multiplex PCR. The sample contains fewer than 100,000 clones, 93% of which appear only once. Sequenced material: naive CD4+ T cells from blood. The subset here: CD45RO-negative CD62L-positive naive CD4 T cells. These receptor sequences come from a person aged 30 to 70 in good health.

V usage is TRBV7-3 and J usage is TRBJ2-1; a possible D gene is TRBD1 (5 bases). Trimming left V 5 bases short and J 9 bases short, with 11 bases between. Germline CDR1 and CDR2: SGHTA and FQGTGA. The CDR3 spans 12 residues. The CDR3 protein is CASSAQQGEQFF. The CDR3 DNA sequence: TGTGCCAGCAGCGCGCAGCAGGGTGAGCAGTTCTTC.

The chain combines TRBV7-2 with TRBJ2-5; D uncertain. The J call is doubtful: the DNA matches TRBJ2-7 better. In germline, CDR1 is SGHTA, CDR2 FQGNSA. This CDR3 comprises 12 residues. This chain's CDR3 is CASSLAQYEQYF. The CDR3 coding sequence is TGTGCCAGCAGCTTAGCGCAATACGAGCAGTACTTC.

The chain is built from TRBV7-3 and TRBJ2-1; 14 bases agree with TRBD2. The germline CDR1 and CDR2 sequences are SGHTA and FQGTGA. V shed 5 bases, J shed 9 bases, and the junction held 6 bases outside the gene matches. The CDR3 length is 15 residues. The CDR3 sequence: CASSIGTSGSIEQFF. CDR3 nucleotides: TGTGCCAGCAGCATCGGGACTAGCGGGAGTATTGAGCAGTTCTTC.

The chain recombines TRBV6-5 with TRBJ1-3, with D possibly being TRBD1 (5 bases). Germline V gene lookup returns CDR1 MNHEY and CDR2 SVGAGI. The V end lost 2 bases, the J end lost 3 bases, and 5 bases lay between the germline ends. The CDR3 runs 13 residues. The CDR3 DNA sequence: TGTGCCAGCAGTTACAGGGGTGGAAACACCATATATTTT. This gives the protein CASSYRGGNTIYF.

This sequence joins TRBV28 and TRBJ1-2; no clear D. Germline CDR1 and CDR2: MDHEN and SYDVKM. V was pared by 4 bases and J by 5 bases, with 8 bases between. This CDR3 has 12 residues. CDR3 protein: CASSSRTYGYTF. In DNA form, the CDR3 reads TGTGCCAGCAGTTCCAGGACTTATGGCTACACCTTC.

In DNA form, the CDR3 reads TGCGCCAGCAGCCTGGTCGCCTACGAGCAGTACTTC. It specifies CASSLVAYEQYF. The chain combines TRBV5-1 with TRBJ2-7; unclear D gene. The CDR3 consists of 12 residues. Germline-derived CDR1 and CDR2 are SGHRS and YFSETQ. V lost 4 bases to trimming and J lost 2 bases, with 7 bases between them.

The chain carries TRBV11-2 and TRBJ2-1; 10 bases map to TRBD2. Germline CDR1 SGHAT, CDR2 FQNNGV. The V gene end was trimmed by 4 bases and the J gene end by 7 bases; junction bases not matched to a gene: 16. The CDR3 is made up of 18 amino acids. CDR3 loop: CASSSGRLAGVRGNEQFF. As DNA, the CDR3 is TGTGCCAGCAGCTCAGGGAGGCTAGCGGGAGTCAGGGGTAATGAGCAGTTCTTC.

This clone has just one count. V is TRBV18 and J is TRBJ1-2; D gene uncertain. V lost 3 bases and J 5 bases, leaving 10 bases between the germline ends. The CDR3 is 13 amino acids. The germline V gene encodes CDR1 KGHSH and CDR2 LQKENI. The CDR3 sequence is CASSPDEGYGYTF. The DNA for the CDR3 is TGTGCCAGCTCACCTGACGAGGGTTATGGCTACACCTTC. Full variable domain (missing parts from reference TRBV18 and TRBJ1-2): NAGVMQNPRHLVRRRGQEARLRCSPMKGHSHVYWYRQLPEEGLKFMVYLQKENIIDESGMPKERFSAEFPKEGPSILRIQQVVRGDSAAYFCASSPDEGYGYTFGSGTRLTVV.

The rearrangement links TRBV30 to TRBJ1-2; the match to TRBD1 covers 9 bases. The CDR3 is 14 amino acids. Germline trimming cut 0 bases from V and 6 bases from J; bases unmatched to any gene: 5. CDR1 and CDR2 from the germline V gene are GTSNPN and SVGIG (reference sequence). This CDR3 is CAWSVQDRGNGYTF. The CDR3 nucleotides read TGTGCCTGGAGTGTACAGGACAGGGGCAATGGCTACACCTTC.

The CDR3 loop reads CASSARTGFNYGYTF. The CDR3 DNA follows: TGCGCCAGCAGCGCGAGAACAGGTTTTAACTATGGCTACACCTTC. V is TRBV5-1 and J is TRBJ1-2, with D possibly TRBD1 on 5 matching bases. Germline-derived CDR1 and CDR2 are SGHRS and YFSETQ. CDR3 length: 15 residues. The V and J ends lost 4 bases and 1 base respectively, with 14 bases between them.